Listed below are T cell receptor beta chains from one sample, sequenced in a study of blood T cell repertoires in COVID-19. Profiled with immunoSEQ multiplex PCR; TCRdb holds only in-frame clones, not every one. Among about 130,000 clones listed, approximately 84% were seen once. The material sequenced was peripheral blood. Receptor source: a woman aged 25-40 years who had recovered from COVID-19. CDR3s include the opening cysteine and the closing phenylalanine or tryptophan. D genes are given only for firm matches. Clone size is given for some rows only: seen once, a few or many times, or a class if the clone is expanded.

D	J	size	V	CDR3	DNA
-	TRBJ2-1	-	TRBV11-2	CASSLVFRLKEEQFF	TGTGCCAGCAGCTTAGTTTTTCGACTGAAAGAAGAGCAGTTCTTC
-	TRBJ1-1	-	TRBV6-5	CASSYGQMNTEAFF	TGTGCCAGCAGTTACGGGCAGATGAACACTGAAGCTTTCTTT
-	TRBJ1-1	once	TRBV9	CASSVGGDTEDYWTEAFF	TGTGCCAGCAGCGTAGGGGGGGATACAGAGGACTATTGGACTGAAGCTTTCTTT
TRBD2	TRBJ2-7	-	TRBV5-3	CARSPPSGRHEQYF	TGTGCCAGAAGCCCTCCGAGCGGGAGGCACGAGCAGTACTTC
-	TRBJ2-1	-	TRBV5-5	CASSLTPGGSYNEQFF	TGTGCCAGCAGTCTAACCCCCGGGGGCTCCTACAATGAGCAGTTCTTC
-	TRBJ1-2	-	TRBV7-2	CASSPRTPVNYGYTF	TGTGCCAGCAGCCCTCGGACTCCTGTTAACTATGGCTACACCTTC
-	TRBJ1-6	-	TRBV6-5	CASSYSDSPYNSPLHF	TGTGCCAGCAGTTACTCGGACAGTCCCTATAATTCACCCCTCCACTTT
-	TRBJ1-2	-	TRBV4-1	CASSQERTAADGYTF	TGCGCCAGCAGCCAAGAAAGGACGGCAGCGGATGGCTACACCTTC
-	TRBJ2-2	many	TRBV28	CASSSPAGNTGELFF	TGTGCCAGCAGTTCACCAGCGGGGAACACCGGGGAGCTGTTTTTT
-	TRBJ2-5	-	TRBV11-2	CASKWRGGEETQYF	TGTGCCAGCAAGTGGAGGGGTGGGGAAGAGACCCAGTACTTC
-	TRBJ1-5	-	TRBV7-2	CASTPGWPQPQHF	TGTGCCAGCACCCCAGGTTGGCCGCAGCCCCAGCATTTT
-	TRBJ2-3	many	TRBV5-1	CASSLVIGQRVTDTQYF	TGCGCCAGCAGCTTGGTTATTGGGCAGCGGGTCACAGATACGCAGTATTTT
TRBD1	TRBJ1-2	-	TRBV18	CASSPGQGYGYTF	TGTGCCAGCTCACCCGGACAGGGCTATGGCTACACCTTC
TRBD2	TRBJ2-3	-	TRBV7-9	CASSLGPAGGDPDTQYF	TGTGCCAGCAGCTTAGGTCCAGCGGGAGGGGACCCAGATACGCAGTATTTT
-	TRBJ1-1	-	TRBV28	CASQNTENTEAFF	TGTGCCAGCCAAAATACAGAGAACACTGAAGCTTTCTTT
-	TRBJ2-3	-	TRBV18	CASSPVAASTTDTQYF	TGTGCCAGCTCACCGGTAGCAGCCTCGACCACAGATACGCAGTATTTT
-	TRBJ2-7	-	TRBV5-8	CASSLGSGRDTYEQYF	TGTGCCAGCAGCTTGGGTTCTGGACGGGACACCTACGAGCAGTACTTC
TRBD2	TRBJ2-5	-	TRBV5-1	CASSLGGLANQETQYF	TGCGCCAGCAGCTTGGGAGGACTAGCGAACCAAGAGACCCAGTACTTC
TRBD1	TRBJ2-5	-	TRBV19	CASSKRQGAGETQYF	TGTGCCAGTAGTAAACGACAGGGGGCAGGGGAGACCCAGTACTTC
-	TRBJ1-2	-	TRBV19	CASKGTGGSRYGYTF	TGTGCCAGTAAGGGTACCGGGGGGTCCCGATATGGCTACACCTTC
-	TRBJ1-1	-	TRBV29-1	CSGGQAEAFF	TGCAGCGGCGGGCAGGCTGAAGCTTTCTTT
-	TRBJ2-5	-	TRBV3-1/TRBV3-2	CASSQVGQRNKETQYF	TGTGCCAGCAGCCAAGTTGGACAGAGAAACAAAGAGACCCAGTACTTC
-	TRBJ1-2	-	TRBV3-1/TRBV3-2	CASSQTRDGYTF	TGTGCCAGCAGCCAAACCAGGGATGGCTACACCTTC
-	TRBJ1-2	few	TRBV19	CASSISAGFNYGYTF	TGTGCCAGTAGTATTTCGGCAGGGTTTAACTATGGCTACACCTTC
-	TRBJ1-2	-	TRBV28	CASGGEGSYGYTF	TGTGCCAGCGGGGGGGAGGGGAGCTATGGCTACACCTTC
TRBD1	TRBJ1-5	-	TRBV2	CASSDIGQGSQPQHF	TGTGCCAGCAGTGATATCGGACAGGGAAGTCAGCCCCAGCATTTT
TRBD1	TRBJ2-6	-	TRBV19	CASQGVGANVLTF	TGTGCCAGCCAGGGGGTCGGGGCCAACGTCCTGACTTTC
-	TRBJ1-1	-	TRBV5-6	CASSLGAVSSEAFF	TGTGCCAGCAGCTTGGGAGCGGTCTCTTCTGAAGCTTTCTTT
-	TRBJ2-7	-	TRBV3-1/TRBV3-2	CASSQEGHPSYEQYF	TGTGCCAGCAGCCAAGAAGGACATCCTTCCTACGAGCAGTACTTC
-	TRBJ1-1	-	TRBV18	CASSRGTPTEAFF	TGTGCCAGCTCACGAGGGACACCGACTGAAGCTTTCTTT
TRBD1	TRBJ2-5	once	TRBV5-1	CASSPSGTGLADF	TGCGCCAGCAGCCCATCTGGGACAGGATTGGCCGACTTC